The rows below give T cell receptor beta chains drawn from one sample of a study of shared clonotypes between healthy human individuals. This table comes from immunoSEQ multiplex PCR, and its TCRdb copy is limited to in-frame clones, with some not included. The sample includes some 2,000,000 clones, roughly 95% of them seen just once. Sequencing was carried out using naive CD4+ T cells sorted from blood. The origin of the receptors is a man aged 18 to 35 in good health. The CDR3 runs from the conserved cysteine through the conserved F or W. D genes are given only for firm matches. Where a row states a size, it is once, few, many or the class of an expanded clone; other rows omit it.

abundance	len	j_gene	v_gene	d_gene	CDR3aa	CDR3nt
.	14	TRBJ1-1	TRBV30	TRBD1	CAWSKQGANTEAFF	TGTGCCTGGAGTAAGCAGGGGGCAAACACTGAAGCTTTCTTT
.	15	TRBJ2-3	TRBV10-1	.	CASSTGTFGTDTQYF	TGCGCCAGCAGTACCGGGACTTTCGGCACAGATACGCAGTATTTT
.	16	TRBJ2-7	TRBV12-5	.	CASGLVLGAPSSEQYF	TGTGCTAGTGGTTTGGTACTGGGGGCTCCATCAAGCGAGCAGTACTTC
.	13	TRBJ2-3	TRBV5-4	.	CASSFAGRDTQYF	TGTGCCAGCAGCTTCGCAGGGCGGGATACGCAGTATTTT
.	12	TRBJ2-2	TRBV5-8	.	CASDIGTGELFF	TGTGCCAGCGACATTGGCACCGGGGAGCTGTTTTTT
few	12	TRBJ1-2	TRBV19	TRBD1	CASSEGAYGYTF	TGTGCCAGTAGTGAGGGGGCTTATGGCTACACCTTC
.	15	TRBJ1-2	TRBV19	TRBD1	CASSTRQGASQGYTF	TGTGCCAGTAGTACCAGACAGGGGGCGAGTCAAGGCTACACCTTC
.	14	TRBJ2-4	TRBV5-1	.	CASSFGAGGNIQYF	TGCGCCAGCAGCTTTGGCGCAGGGGGGAACATTCAGTACTTC
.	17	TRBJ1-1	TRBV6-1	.	CASSEALQRHSNTEAFF	TGTGCCAGCAGTGAAGCGCTTCAAAGACATTCGAACACTGAAGCTTTCTTT
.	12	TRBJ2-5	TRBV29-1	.	CSVETGTETQYF	TGCAGCGTTGAAACGGGAACTGAGACCCAGTACTTC
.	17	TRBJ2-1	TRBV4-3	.	CASSQESWGALSNEQFF	TGCGCCAGCAGCCAAGAGAGTTGGGGTGCCTTGAGCAATGAGCAGTTCTTC
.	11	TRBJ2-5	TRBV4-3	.	CASSQGVTQYF	TGCGCCAGCAGCCAGGGGGTGACCCAGTACTTC
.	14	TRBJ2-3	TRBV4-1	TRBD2	CASSLIAGTDTQYF	TGCGCCAGCAGCCTCATAGCGGGAACAGATACGCAGTATTTT
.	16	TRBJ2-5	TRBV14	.	CASSRPGLQNQETQYF	TGTGCCAGCAGCCGCCCAGGACTTCAGAACCAAGAGACCCAGTACTTC
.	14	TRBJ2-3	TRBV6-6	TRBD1	CASSRQGAKDTQYF	TGTGCCAGCAGTCGACAGGGGGCGAAAGATACGCAGTATTTT
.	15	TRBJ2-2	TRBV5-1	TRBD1	CASSPVQGGTGELFF	TGCGCCAGCAGCCCCGTACAGGGGGGCACCGGGGAGCTGTTTTTT
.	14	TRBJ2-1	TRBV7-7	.	CASSFDLEGNEQFF	TGTGCTAGCAGCTTCGATTTGGAAGGCAATGAGCAGTTCTTC
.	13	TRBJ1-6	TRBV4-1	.	CASSQRGESPLHF	TGCGCCAGCAGCCAACGAGGAGAATCACCCCTCCACTTT
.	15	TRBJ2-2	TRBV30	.	CAWRRGPANTGELFF	TGTGCCTGGAGGAGGGGCCCCGCGAACACCGGGGAGCTGTTTTTT
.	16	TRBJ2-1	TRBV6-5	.	CASSYGFVPLHNEQFF	TGTGCCAGCAGTTACGGTTTCGTTCCACTCCACAATGAGCAGTTCTTC
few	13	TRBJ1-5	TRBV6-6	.	CASRAGNNQPQHF	TGTGCCAGCAGGGCAGGGAACAATCAGCCCCAGCATTTT
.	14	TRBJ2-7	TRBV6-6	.	CASSYSDLGVEQYF	TGTGCCAGCAGTTACTCCGATCTTGGGGTCGAGCAGTACTTC
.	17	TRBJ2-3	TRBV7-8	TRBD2	CASSATSGGIRTDTQYF	TGTGCCAGCAGCGCGACTAGCGGGGGGATCAGGACAGATACGCAGTATTTT
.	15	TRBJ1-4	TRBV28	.	CASSTRESGVEKLFF	TGTGCCAGCAGCACCCGGGAGTCGGGTGTTGAAAAACTGTTTTTT
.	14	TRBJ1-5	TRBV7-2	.	CASSLLSSNQPQHF	TGTGCCAGCAGCTTATTATCTAGCAATCAGCCCCAGCATTTT
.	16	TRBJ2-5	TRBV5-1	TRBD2	CASSPSGGLGQETQYF	TGCGCCAGCAGTCCTAGCGGGGGGCTTGGCCAAGAGACCCAGTACTTC
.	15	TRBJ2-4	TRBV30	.	CAWSGADIAKNIQYF	TGTGCCTGGAGTGGGGCAGATATAGCCAAAAACATTCAGTACTTC
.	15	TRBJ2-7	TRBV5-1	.	CASSPGHRDLYEQYF	TGCGCCAGCAGCCCAGGGCATAGGGACCTCTACGAGCAGTACTTC
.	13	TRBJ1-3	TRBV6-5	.	CASTPGSGNTIYF	TGTGCCAGCACCCCCGGCTCTGGAAACACCATATATTTT
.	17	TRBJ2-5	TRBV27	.	CASSKRWTETLGETQYF	TGTGCCAGCAGTAAGAGATGGACGGAAACTCTGGGGGAGACCCAGTACTTC
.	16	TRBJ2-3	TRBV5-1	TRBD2	CASSLWASGRTDTQYF	TGCGCCAGCAGCTTGTGGGCTAGCGGGCGCACAGATACGCAGTATTTT
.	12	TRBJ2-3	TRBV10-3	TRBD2	CAITSGTDTQYF	TGTGCCATTACTAGCGGCACAGATACGCAGTATTTT
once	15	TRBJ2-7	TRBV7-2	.	CASSLEGTTRREQYF	TGTGCCAGCAGCTTAGAAGGGACAACTCGGAGGGAGCAGTACTTC
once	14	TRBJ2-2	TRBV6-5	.	CASRPQVNTGELFF	TGTGCCAGCAGGCCGCAGGTGAACACCGGGGAGCTGTTTTTT
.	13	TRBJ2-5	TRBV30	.	CAWSSQLGETQYF	TGTGCCTGGAGTAGCCAATTAGGAGAGACCCAGTACTTC
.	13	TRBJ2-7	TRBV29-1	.	CSVSGWRDYEQYF	TGCAGCGTCAGCGGGTGGCGGGACTACGAGCAGTACTTC
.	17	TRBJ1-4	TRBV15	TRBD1	CATSREDKRGTAKKLFF	TGTGCCACCAGCAGAGAAGATAAAAGGGGGACAGCAAAAAAACTGTTTTTT
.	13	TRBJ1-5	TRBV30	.	CAWSVTGSQPQHF	TGTGCCTGGAGTGTAACGGGGAGTCAGCCCCAGCATTTT
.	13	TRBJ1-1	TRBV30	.	CAWTHAGPTEAFF	TGTGCCTGGACCCACGCGGGGCCGACTGAAGCTTTCTTT
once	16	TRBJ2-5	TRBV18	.	CASSRRGGQYQETQYF	TGTGCCAGCTCACGACGGGGGGGACAGTACCAAGAGACCCAGTACTTC
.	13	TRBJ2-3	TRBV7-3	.	CASSFWNTDTQYF	TGTGCCAGCAGCTTTTGGAACACAGATACGCAGTATTTT
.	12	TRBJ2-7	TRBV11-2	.	CASSLRSYEQYF	TGTGCCAGCAGCTTAAGATCCTACGAGCAGTACTTC
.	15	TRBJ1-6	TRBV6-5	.	CASSYGGRLNSPLHF	TGTGCCAGCAGTTACGGGGGGAGGCTCAATTCACCCCTCCACTTT
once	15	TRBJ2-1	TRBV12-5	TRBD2	CASGLIAGGYNEQFF	TGTGCTAGTGGTCTGATAGCGGGAGGCTACAATGAGCAGTTCTTC
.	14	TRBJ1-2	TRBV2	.	CASSDRVEPGGYTF	TGTGCCAGCAGTGACCGAGTGGAGCCGGGTGGCTACACCTTC
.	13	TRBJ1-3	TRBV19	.	CASSPTLENTIYF	TGTGCCAGTAGTCCTACTCTGGAAAACACCATATATTTT
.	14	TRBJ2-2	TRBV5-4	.	CASRPLANTGELFF	TGTGCCAGCAGACCTCTAGCGAACACCGGGGAGCTGTTTTTT
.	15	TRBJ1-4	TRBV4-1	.	CASSLQGGFNEKLFF	TGCGCCAGCAGCCTTCAGGGAGGGTTTAATGAAAAACTGTTTTTT
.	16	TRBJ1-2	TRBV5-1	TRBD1	CASSIGQGQGNYGYTF	TGCGCCAGCAGCATCGGACAGGGTCAGGGGAACTATGGCTACACCTTC
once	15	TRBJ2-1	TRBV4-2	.	CASSQEVRGVDEQFF	TGTGCCAGCAGCCAGGAGGTCAGGGGGGTCGATGAGCAGTTCTTC
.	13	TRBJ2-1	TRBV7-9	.	CASSSGTLNEQFF	TGTGCCAGCAGCTCCGGGACACTCAATGAGCAGTTCTTC
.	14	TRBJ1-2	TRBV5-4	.	CASSSWGVSYGYTF	TGTGCCAGCAGCTCCTGGGGTGTTTCCTATGGCTACACCTTC
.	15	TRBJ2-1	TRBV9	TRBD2	CASSVVAGGPNEQFF	TGTGCCAGCAGCGTCGTAGCGGGCGGACCCAATGAGCAGTTCTTC